This T cell receptor (beta chain) was identified during a study of shared clonotypes between healthy human individuals. Broader study findings: Since donors were few, the genetic and exposure-history diversity represented was limited. The authors expected sequencing depth to affect clonotype sharing among donors.

Note on this clone: Its antigen is not known. A far more abundant clone sits one base away, making this likely a read error.

Genomic DNA per cell subset filled all wells of several immunoSEQ plates. The protocol was immunoSEQ multiplex PCR, while the TCRdb copy is restricted to in-frame clones and leaves out a portion. Of approximately 500,000 clones listed, 65% to 85% are singletons. The germline CDR1 and CDR2 sequences are SGHDT and YYEEEE. The CDR3 runs 15 residues. V lost 9 bases, J lost 0 bases, and 18 bases lay in between. Among the donors, all were Caucasian adults who lived in Nashville, Tennessee. The sequenced material came from PBMCs. The V and J genes are TRBV5-6 and TRBJ1-2; possible D gene TRBD1, 5 bases. The TCR sequence derives from a woman aged 35 to 49 in good health. Some clones in this sample may be carry-over from other donors' samples. For the CDR3, the DNA is TGTGCCACCCGAAGACAGCCGCGGGCTAACTATGGCTACACCTTC. Translation gives CATRRQPRANYGYTF.